The rows below give T cell receptor beta chains drawn from one sample of a study of blood T cell repertoires in COVID-19. Assay used: immunoSEQ multiplex PCR; TCRdb lists only in-frame clones, some missing. This sample has about 68,000 clones; 80% to 90% occur once, and the top ten carry approximately 2.5%. Source material: peripheral blood. These receptors came from a human donor in a cohort sampled during active COVID-19. Both conserved end residues are trimmed from each CDR3. Part of the rows lack a size; the others show once, few, many or a class for expanded clones.

clone_size	j_call	v_call	cdr3_aa
NA	TRBJ2-7	TRBV4-2	ASSPLEGDTYEQY
NA	TRBJ1-2	TRBV6-6	ASRLPEPNYGYT
NA	TRBJ1-4	TRBV11-2	ASSLMQGDEKLF
NA	TRBJ2-3	TRBV28	ASSFPSTPADTQY
NA	TRBJ2-5	TRBV10-3	AISDPSGIKVETQY
NA	TRBJ1-1	TRBV5-1	ASKIKAGGTEAF
NA	TRBJ2-2	TRBV5-1	ASRPDRVTGELF
NA	TRBJ1-4	TRBV30	AQTGQSNEKLF
NA	TRBJ2-1	TRBV9	ASSAPGLAVNEQF
NA	TRBJ2-1	TRBV10-3	ATIGYRDNEQF
NA	TRBJ2-5	TRBV24-1	ATIVMQDRSVQETQY
NA	TRBJ2-3	TRBV19	ASSISSLGLY
NA	TRBJ1-1	TRBV2	ASLLSWVRSTEAF
NA	TRBJ1-1	TRBV24-1	ATSYSRGNTEAF
NA	TRBJ2-3	TRBV7-2	ASSLFSSTDTQY
NA	TRBJ2-2	TRBV6-2/TRBV6-3	ASSRNTGELF
NA	TRBJ1-4	TRBV7-2	ASSSGDLATNEKLF
few	TRBJ1-2	TRBV30	AWSSPGTGKGGNYGYT
NA	TRBJ2-7	TRBV7-9	ASSLDGFSASSSYEQY
once	TRBJ2-5	TRBV7-2	ASSPVPRETQY
few	TRBJ1-5	TRBV7-2	ASSSAGGGQAFNQPQH
NA	TRBJ1-2	TRBV28	ASSLRDRGFHT
NA	TRBJ2-1	TRBV21-1	ASSISSLAGVTYNEQF
NA	TRBJ2-2	TRBV19	ASRGGTANTGELF
NA	TRBJ2-1	TRBV2	ASPTRDSYNEQF
once	TRBJ1-1	TRBV28	ASEHSTGRLNTEAF
NA	TRBJ1-1	TRBV30	AWATGVTEAF
NA	TRBJ2-2	TRBV6-6	ASSLSAGNTGELF
NA	TRBJ1-2	TRBV4-3	ASSREGETNYGYT
once	TRBJ2-3	TRBV6-1	ASSEALRRDTQY
NA	TRBJ2-1	TRBV12-5	ASGLVVWEGRNEQF
once	TRBJ2-1	TRBV9	ASSSSGGLYNEQF
NA	TRBJ2-3	TRBV4-1	ASSTRTVLSTDTQY
NA	TRBJ1-1	TRBV5-1	ASSSGTGVVRTEAF
NA	TRBJ2-3	TRBV19	ASSIAGTGGFTDTQY
NA	TRBJ2-7	TRBV27	ASSDGGHYEQY
NA	TRBJ1-2	TRBV24-1	ATSDSRTGAGGYT
NA	TRBJ2-1	TRBV10-3	AISGGAGGVQNEQF
NA	TRBJ2-1	TRBV5-6	ASSSLPQGAYEQF
NA	TRBJ2-3	TRBV9	ASSGLGLAAIITDTQY
NA	TRBJ2-6	TRBV7-2	ASSLGGIRGMEGANVLT
NA	TRBJ2-2	TRBV11-2	ASSFGRGGVNTGELF
NA	TRBJ2-1	TRBV19	ASWQGGNEQF
once	TRBJ1-2	TRBV7-6	ASSLGVRAREENGYT
NA	TRBJ2-7	TRBV28	ASSATGVSYEQY
NA	TRBJ2-1	TRBV2	ASSGSGAYNEQF
NA	TRBJ2-3	TRBV7-9	ASSFRDRTQY
NA	TRBJ2-1	TRBV3-1/TRBV3-2	ASSQDSGGFGEQF
NA	TRBJ2-7	TRBV7-8	ASSLDPSGGLGEQY
NA	TRBJ1-2	TRBV12-5	ASGLVGGYGYT
NA	TRBJ2-3	TRBV6-5	ASSYGGSTQY
NA	TRBJ1-2	TRBV27	ASSPPLGRGNYGYT
NA	TRBJ1-2	TRBV27	ASGRTGFPGGYT
NA	TRBJ2-1	TRBV6-4	ASSDSASRDTGEQF
NA	TRBJ1-5	TRBV12-3/TRBV12-4	ASSFGAPEPQH